Below, one TCR beta chain is given with its context. Its antigen is not known. Trimming cost V 2 bases and J 5 bases, with 18 bases left between them. The CDR3 contains 16 residues. Per germline, CDR1 MNHEY and CDR2 SVGAGI. This sample was taken from a study of Ad26.COV2.S vaccination and SARS-CoV-2 variants. Clones were sequenced by immunoSEQ multiplex PCR, and TCRdb holds only the in-frame ones, with some missing. The top ten clones hold 5.5% to 6% of a sample with about 180,000 clones, around nine tenths of them seen once. Findings and limits, study-wide: Estimates derived from TCR breadth and depth analyses may have underestimated total T cell responses. Higher spike-specific TCR breadth was found in vaccine recipients than in placebo recipients.

This chain links TRBV6-5 with TRBJ1-1, with D hard to call. The sequence came from a human donor who had recovered from COVID-19. The sequencing here drew on peripheral blood, taken after recovery from COVID-19. The CDR3 reads CASSYRGGEGTTEAFF. DNA of the CDR3: TGTGCCAGCAGTTACCGTGGCGGGGAGGGTACAACTGAAGCTTTCTTT.